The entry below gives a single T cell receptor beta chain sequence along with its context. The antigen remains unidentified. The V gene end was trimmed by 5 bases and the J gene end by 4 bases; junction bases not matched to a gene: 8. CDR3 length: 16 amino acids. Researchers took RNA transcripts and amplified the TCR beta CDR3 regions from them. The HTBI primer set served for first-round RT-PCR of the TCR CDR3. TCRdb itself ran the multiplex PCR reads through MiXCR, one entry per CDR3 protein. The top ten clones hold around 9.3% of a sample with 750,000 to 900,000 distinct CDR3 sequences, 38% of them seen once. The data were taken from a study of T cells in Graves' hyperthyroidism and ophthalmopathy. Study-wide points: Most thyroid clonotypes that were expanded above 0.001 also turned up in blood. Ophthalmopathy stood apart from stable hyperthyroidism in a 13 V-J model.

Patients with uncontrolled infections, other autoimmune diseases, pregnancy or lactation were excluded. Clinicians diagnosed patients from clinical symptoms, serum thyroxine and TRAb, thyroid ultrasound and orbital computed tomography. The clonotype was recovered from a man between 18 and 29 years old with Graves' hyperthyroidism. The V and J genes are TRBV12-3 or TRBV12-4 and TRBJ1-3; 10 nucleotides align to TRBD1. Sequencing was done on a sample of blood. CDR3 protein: CASSPGTGARGNTIYF. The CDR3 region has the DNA TGTGCCAGCAGTCCTGGGACAGGGGCGAGAGGAAACACCATATATTTT.